This T cell receptor (beta chain) was sequenced during a study of blood T cell repertoires in COVID-19. Background on the study: Sites across the United States, Italy and Spain contributed samples from acute and convalescent COVID-19. The cDNA or gDNA used as material had been derived from T cells, B-cell-depleted T cells, or PBMCs.

Original data processing: Amplification of reference gene primers was used by the study to estimate nucleated cell counts. Data came from immunoSEQ multiplex PCR; TCRdb stores just in-frame clones and leaves some out. The DNA was the basis for D and trimming; V, J and clone size are from that table. The sample lists 380,000 or so clones, roughly 90% occurring once. The specimen was PBMCs or T cells enriched from blood (not recorded which). The TCR originated in a woman aged 25 to 39 with acute COVID-19.

The CDR3 protein is CASSPSGPGTGGFMNTEAFF. Here the CDR3 DNA reads TGCGCCAGCAGCCCGAGTGGTCCCGGGACAGGGGGCTTCATGAACACTGAAGCTTTCTTT. V is TRBV5-1 and J is TRBJ1-1, with 12 bases lining up with TRBD1. The CDR3 has 20 amino acids. The V segment lost 4 bases and the J segment 0 bases; nucleotides outside the gene matches: 16. Germline V CDR1 and CDR2: SGHRS, YFSETQ.